This TCR beta chain was sequenced in a study of blood T cell repertoires in COVID-19. Per the authors' pipeline: Amplification of reference gene primers was used by the study to estimate nucleated cell counts. Repertoires were generated with immunoSEQ multiplex PCR, while TCRdb's copy carries only in-frame clones and drops some. D and trimming come from the DNA, and the V and J calls and clone size come from that table. The sample shows roughly 200,000 clones, about 85% of them seen only once. The CDR3 length is 13 residues. J was trimmed by 6 bases and V by 4 bases; bases with no gene match: 3. The gene calls are TRBV12-3 or TRBV12-4 and TRBJ2-1; TRBD2 matches at 7 bases. This TCR derives from a woman aged 40 to 50 with COVID-19, enrolled during active disease. Material: peripheral blood. The CDR3 nucleotides are TGTGCCAGCAGTTCAAGGACTAGCAATGAGCAGTTCTTC. It translates to CASSSRTSNEQFF.